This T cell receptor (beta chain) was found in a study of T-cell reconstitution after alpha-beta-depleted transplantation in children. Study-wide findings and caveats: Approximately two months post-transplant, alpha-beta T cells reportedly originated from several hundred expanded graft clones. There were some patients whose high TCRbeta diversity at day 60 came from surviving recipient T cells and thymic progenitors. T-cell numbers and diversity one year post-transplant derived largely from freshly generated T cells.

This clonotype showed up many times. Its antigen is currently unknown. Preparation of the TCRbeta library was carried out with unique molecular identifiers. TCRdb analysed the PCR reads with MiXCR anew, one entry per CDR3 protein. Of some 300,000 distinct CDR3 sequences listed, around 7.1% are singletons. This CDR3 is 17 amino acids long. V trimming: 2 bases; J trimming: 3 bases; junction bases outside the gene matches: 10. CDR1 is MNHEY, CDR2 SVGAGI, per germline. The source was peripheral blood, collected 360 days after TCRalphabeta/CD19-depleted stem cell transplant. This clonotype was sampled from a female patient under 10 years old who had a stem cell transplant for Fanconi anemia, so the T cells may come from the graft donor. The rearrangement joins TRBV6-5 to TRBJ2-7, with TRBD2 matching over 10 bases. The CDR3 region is CASSYPPASGRIYEQYF. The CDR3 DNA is TGTGCCAGCAGTTACCCTCCGGCTAGCGGGAGAATCTACGAGCAGTACTTC.